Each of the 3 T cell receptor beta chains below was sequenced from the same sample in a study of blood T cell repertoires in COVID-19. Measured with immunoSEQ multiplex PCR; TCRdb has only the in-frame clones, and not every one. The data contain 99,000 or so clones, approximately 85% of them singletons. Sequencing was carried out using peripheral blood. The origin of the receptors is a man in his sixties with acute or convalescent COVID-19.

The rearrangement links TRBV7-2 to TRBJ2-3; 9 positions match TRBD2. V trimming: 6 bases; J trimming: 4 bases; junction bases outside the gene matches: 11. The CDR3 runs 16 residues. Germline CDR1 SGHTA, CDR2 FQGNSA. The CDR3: CASRPLAGSSPDTQYF. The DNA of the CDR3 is TGTGCCAGCAGGCCCCTAGCGGGGAGTTCCCCAGATACGCAGTATTTT.

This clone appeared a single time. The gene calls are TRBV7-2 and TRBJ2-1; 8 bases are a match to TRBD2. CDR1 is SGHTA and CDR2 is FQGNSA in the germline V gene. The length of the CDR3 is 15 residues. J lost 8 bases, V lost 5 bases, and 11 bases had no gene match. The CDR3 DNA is TGTGCCAGCAGCCCCCCGGGGGGGGGCAAGGATGAGCAGTTCTTC. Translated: CASSPPGGGKDEQFF.

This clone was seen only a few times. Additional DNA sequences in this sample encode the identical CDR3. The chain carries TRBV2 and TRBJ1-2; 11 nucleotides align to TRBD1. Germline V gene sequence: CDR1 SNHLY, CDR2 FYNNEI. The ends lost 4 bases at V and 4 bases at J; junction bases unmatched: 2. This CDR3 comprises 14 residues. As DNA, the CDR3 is TGTGCCAGCAGTGGGGGACAGGGGGGCTATGGCTACACCTTC. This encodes CASSGGQGGYGYTF. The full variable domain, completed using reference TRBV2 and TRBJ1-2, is EPEVTQTPSHQVTQMGQEVILRCVPISNHLYFYWYRQILGQKVEFLVSFYNNEISEKSEIFDDQFSVERPDGSNFTLKIRSTKLEDSAMYFCASSGGQGGYGYTFGSGTRLTVV.